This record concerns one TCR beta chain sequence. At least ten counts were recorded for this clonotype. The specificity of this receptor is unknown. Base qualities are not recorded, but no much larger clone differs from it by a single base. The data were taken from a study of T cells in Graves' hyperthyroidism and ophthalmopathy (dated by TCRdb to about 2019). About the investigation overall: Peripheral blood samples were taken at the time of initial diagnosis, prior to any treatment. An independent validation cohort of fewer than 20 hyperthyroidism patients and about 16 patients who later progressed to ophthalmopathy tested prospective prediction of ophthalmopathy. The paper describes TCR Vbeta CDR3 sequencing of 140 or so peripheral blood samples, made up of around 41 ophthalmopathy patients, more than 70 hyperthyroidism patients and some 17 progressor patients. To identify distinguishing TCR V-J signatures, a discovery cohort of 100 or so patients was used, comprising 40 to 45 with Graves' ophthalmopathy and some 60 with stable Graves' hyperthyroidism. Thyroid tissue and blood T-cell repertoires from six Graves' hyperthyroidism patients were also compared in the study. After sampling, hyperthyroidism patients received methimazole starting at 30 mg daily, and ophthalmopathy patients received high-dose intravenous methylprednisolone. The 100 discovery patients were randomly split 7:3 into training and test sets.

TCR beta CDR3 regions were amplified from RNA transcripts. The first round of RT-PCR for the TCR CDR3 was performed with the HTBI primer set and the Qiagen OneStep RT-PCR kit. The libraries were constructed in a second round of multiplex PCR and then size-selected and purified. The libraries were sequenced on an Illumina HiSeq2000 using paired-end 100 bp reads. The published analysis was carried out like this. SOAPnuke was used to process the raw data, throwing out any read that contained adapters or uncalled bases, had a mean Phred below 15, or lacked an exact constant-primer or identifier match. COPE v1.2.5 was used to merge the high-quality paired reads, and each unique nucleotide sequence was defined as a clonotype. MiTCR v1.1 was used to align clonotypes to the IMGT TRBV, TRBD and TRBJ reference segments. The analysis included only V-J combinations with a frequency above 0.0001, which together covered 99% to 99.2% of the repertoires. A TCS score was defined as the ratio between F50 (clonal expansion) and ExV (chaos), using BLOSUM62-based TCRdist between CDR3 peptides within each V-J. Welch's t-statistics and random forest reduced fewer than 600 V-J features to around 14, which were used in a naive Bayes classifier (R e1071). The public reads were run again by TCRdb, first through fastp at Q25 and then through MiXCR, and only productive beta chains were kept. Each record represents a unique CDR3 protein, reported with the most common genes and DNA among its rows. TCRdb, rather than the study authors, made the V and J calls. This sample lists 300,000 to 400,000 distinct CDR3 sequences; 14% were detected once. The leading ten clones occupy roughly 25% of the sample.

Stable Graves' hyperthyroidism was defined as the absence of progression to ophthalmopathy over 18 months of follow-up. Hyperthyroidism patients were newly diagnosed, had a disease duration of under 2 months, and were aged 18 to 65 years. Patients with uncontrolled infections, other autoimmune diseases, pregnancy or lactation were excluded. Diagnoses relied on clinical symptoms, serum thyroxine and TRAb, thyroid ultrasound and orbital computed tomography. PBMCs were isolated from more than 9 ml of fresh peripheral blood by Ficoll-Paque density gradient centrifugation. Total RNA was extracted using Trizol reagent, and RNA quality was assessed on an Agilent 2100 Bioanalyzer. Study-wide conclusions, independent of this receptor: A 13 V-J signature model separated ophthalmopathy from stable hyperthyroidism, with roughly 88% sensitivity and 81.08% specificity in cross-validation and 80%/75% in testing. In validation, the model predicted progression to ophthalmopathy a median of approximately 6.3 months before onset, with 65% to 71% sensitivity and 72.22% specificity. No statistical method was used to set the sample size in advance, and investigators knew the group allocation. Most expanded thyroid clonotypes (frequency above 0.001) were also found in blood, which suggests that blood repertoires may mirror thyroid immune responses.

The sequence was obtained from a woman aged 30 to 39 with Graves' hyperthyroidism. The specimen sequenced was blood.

The DNA sequence follows: TGTGCCACCGGGACTGGACCTAATGAGCAGTTCTTC. Its coded protein is CATGTGPNEQFF. This chain is built from TRBV10-3 and TRBJ2-1; TRBD2 could be the D gene, as 6 bases match. Based on the germline V gene, the CDR1 and CDR2 sequences are ENHRY and SYGVKD. The CDR3 starts with the cysteine, ends with the phenylalanine, and has 12 residues. The read is trimmed to its CDR3 DNA, 36 bases read in frame from base 1. V is shortened by 10 bases, J by 7 bases, and the region joining them spans 14 bases.